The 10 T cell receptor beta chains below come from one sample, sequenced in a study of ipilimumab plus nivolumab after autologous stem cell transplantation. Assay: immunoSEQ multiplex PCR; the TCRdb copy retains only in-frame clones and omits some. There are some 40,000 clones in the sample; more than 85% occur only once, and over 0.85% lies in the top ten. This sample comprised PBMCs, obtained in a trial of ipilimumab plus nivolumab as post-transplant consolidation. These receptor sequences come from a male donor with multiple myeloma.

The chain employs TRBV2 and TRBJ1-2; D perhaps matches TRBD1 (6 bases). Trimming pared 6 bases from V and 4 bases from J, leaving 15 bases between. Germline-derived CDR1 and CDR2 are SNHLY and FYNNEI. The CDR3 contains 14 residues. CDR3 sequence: CASSIRTVRYGYTF. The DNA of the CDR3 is TGTGCCAGCAGCATTCGGACAGTCCGCTATGGCTACACCTTC.

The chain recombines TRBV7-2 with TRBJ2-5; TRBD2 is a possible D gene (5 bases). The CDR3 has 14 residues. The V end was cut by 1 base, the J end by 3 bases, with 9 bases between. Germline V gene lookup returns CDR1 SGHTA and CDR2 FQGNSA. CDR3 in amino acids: CASSLGAGEETQYF. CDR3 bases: TGTGCCAGCAGCTTAGGGGCGGGCGAAGAGACCCAGTACTTC.

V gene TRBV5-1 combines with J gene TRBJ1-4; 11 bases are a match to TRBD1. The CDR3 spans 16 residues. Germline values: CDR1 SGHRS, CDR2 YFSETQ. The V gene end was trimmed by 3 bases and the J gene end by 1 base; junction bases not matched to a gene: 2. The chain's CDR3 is CASSWGQGVTNEKLFF. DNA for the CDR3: TGCGCCAGCAGCTGGGGACAGGGGGTAACTAATGAAAAACTGTTTTTT. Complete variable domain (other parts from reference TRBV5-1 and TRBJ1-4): KAGVTQTPRYLIKTRGQQVTLSCSPISGHRSVSWYQQTPGQGLQFLFEYFSETQRNKGNFPGRFSGRQFSNSRSEMNVSTLELGDSALYLCASSWGQGVTNEKLFFGSGTQLSVL.

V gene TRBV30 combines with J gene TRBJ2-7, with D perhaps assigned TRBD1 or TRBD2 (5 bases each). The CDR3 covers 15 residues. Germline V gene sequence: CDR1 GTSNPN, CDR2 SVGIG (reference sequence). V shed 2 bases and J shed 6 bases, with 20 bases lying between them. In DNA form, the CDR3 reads TGTGCCTGGAGTCCCTTTGGGACCTCAGTTCCCGAGCAGTACTTC. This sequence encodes CAWSPFGTSVPEQYF.

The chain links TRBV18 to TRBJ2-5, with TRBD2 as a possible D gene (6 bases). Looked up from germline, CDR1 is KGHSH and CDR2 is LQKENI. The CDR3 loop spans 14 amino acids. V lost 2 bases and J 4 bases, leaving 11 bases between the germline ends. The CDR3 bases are TGTGCCAGCTCACCAACTAGCCGGTCAGAGACCCAGTACTTC. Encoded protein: CASSPTSRSETQYF.

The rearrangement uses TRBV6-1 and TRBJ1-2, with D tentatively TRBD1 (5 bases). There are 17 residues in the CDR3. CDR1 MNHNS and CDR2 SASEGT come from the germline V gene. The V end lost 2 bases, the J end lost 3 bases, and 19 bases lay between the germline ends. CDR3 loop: CASSENPGPQGHYGYTF. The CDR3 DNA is TGTGCCAGCAGTGAAAACCCGGGTCCTCAGGGACACTATGGCTACACCTTC.

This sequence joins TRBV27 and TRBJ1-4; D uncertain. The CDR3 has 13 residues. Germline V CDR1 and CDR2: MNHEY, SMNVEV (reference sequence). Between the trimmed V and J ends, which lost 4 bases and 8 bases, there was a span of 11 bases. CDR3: CASSSQLGEKLFF. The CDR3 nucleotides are TGTGCCAGCAGTTCCCAACTGGGGGAAAAACTGTTTTTT. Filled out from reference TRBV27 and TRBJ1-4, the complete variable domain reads EAQVTQNPRYLITVTGKKLTVTCSQNMNHEYMSWYRQDPGLGLRQIYYSMNVEVTDKGDVPEGYKVSRKEKRNFPLILESPSPNQTSLYFCASSSQLGEKLFFGSGTQLSVL.

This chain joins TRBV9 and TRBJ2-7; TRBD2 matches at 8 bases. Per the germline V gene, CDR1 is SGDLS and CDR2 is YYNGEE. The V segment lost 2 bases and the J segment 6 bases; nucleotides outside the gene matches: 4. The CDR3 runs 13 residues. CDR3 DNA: TGTGCCAGCAGCGTGACTAGCGAGAGCGAGCAGTACTTC. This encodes CASSVTSESEQYF.

The CDR3 spells CASLAPGRLYNEQFF. CDR3 in DNA: TGTGCCAGCTTAGCCCCGGGACGACTCTACAATGAGCAGTTCTTC. This sequence joins TRBV18 and TRBJ2-1; either TRBD1 or TRBD2 may supply D (5 bases each). The CDR3 extends over 15 amino acids. Germline CDR1 KGHSH, CDR2 LQKENI. The V and J ends lost 7 bases and 3 bases respectively, with 16 bases between them. The variable domain in full, completed from reference TRBV18 and TRBJ2-1, reads NAGVMQNPRHLVRRRGQEARLRCSPMKGHSHVYWYRQLPEEGLKFMVYLQKENIIDESGMPKERFSAEFPKEGPSILRIQQVVRGDSAAYFCASLAPGRLYNEQFFGPGTRLTVL.

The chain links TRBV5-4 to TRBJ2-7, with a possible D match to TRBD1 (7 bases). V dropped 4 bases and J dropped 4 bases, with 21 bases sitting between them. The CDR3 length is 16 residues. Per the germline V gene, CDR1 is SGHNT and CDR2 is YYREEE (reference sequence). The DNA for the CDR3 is TGTGCCAGCAGCCAGGGCGCGGGACAGAGCCCATACGAGCAGTACTTC. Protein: CASSQGAGQSPYEQYF.